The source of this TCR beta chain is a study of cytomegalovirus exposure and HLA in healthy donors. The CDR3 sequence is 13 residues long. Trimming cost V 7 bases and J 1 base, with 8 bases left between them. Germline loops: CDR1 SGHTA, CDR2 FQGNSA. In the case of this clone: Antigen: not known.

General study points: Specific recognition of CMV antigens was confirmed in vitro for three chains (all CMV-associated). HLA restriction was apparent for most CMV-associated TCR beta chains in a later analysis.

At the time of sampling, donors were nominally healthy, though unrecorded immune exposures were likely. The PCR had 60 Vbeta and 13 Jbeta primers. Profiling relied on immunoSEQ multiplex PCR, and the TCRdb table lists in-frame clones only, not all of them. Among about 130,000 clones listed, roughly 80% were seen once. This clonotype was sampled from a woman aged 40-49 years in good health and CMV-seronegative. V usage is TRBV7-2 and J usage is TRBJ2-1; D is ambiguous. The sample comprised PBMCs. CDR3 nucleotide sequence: TGTGCCAGCACAGTTGCATCCTACAATGAGCAGTTCTTC. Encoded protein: CASTVASYNEQFF.